The rows below give T cell receptor beta chains drawn from one sample of a study of Graves' ophthalmopathy and Graves' hyperthyroidism. TCRdb passed the multiplex PCR reads through MiXCR, listing each CDR3 protein once. The repertoire holds 600,000 to 950,000 distinct CDR3 sequences, with 40% as singletons. The sequenced sample consisted of peripheral blood. These TCRs come from an adult man with Graves' ophthalmopathy. Each CDR3 is given with its conserved first and last residue. A D gene is named only where the DNA matches it firmly. Where a row states a size, it is once, few, many or the class of an expanded clone; other rows omit it.

d_gene,abundance,j_gene,v_gene,CDR3nt,CDR3aa
NA,few,TRBJ2-5,TRBV7-9,TGTGCCAGCAACCACGGGACCCAAGAGACCCAGTACTTC,CASNHGTQETQYF
TRBD1,NA,TRBJ1-1,TRBV6-2/TRBV6-3,TGTGCCAGCAGTCAGGACAGGGCCGGTGAAGCTTTCTTT,CASSQDRAGEAFF
NA,NA,TRBJ1-5,TRBV10-2,TGTGCCAGCAGTTACTCGGCGGGGTTTGATGTCAATCAGCCCCAGCATTTT,CASSYSAGFDVNQPQHF
NA,NA,TRBJ1-1,TRBV7-2,TGTGCCAGCAGCTTGGGCGGACAGTCGAACACTGAAGCTTTCTTT,CASSLGGQSNTEAFF
NA,NA,TRBJ1-2,TRBV6-7,TGTGCCAGCAATCAAGACGGTTACTATGGCTACACCTTC,CASNQDGYYGYTF
TRBD1,once,TRBJ2-7,TRBV10-3,TGTGCCATCCGGAAAGATTCGGGACAGTATATCGAGCAGTACTTC,CAIRKDSGQYIEQYF
NA,NA,TRBJ1-5,TRBV5-5,TGTGCCAGCAGCTTGCTTCAGGGTGGTCAGCCCCAGCATTTT,CASSLLQGGQPQHF
NA,NA,TRBJ2-2,TRBV29-1,TGCAGCGTTGAAGGCAGGGGGGAACGCGGGGAGCTGTTTTTT,CSVEGRGERGELFF
NA,few,TRBJ2-5,TRBV19,TGTGCCAGTAGTCGAGGAGCCCCTAGGGAGACCCAGTACTTC,CASSRGAPRETQYF
NA,few,TRBJ2-5,TRBV14,TGTGCCAGCAGCGAACCCTTCGGGGAGACCCAGTACTTC,CASSEPFGETQYF
NA,NA,TRBJ1-1,TRBV10-3,TGTGCCAGCAGTGACCGGGCCCTTCCACCAGCTGAAGCTTTCTTT,CASSDRALPPAEAFF
NA,NA,TRBJ2-6,TRBV15,TGTGCCACCAGCAGAGTACTGGCTAACGTCCTGACTTTC,CATSRVLANVLTF
NA,NA,TRBJ1-1,TRBV13,TGTGCCAGCCGGTGGAGGACGGAGTTGAACACTGAAGCTTTCTTT,CASRWRTELNTEAFF
NA,NA,TRBJ1-4,TRBV19,TGTGCCACCAAACAGGGAGCGGGTGAAAAACTGTTTTTT,CATKQGAGEKLFF
TRBD2,many,TRBJ2-7,TRBV7-2,TGTGCCAGCAGCTGGGTAGCGGGAGGGCCTGGTGAGCAGTACTTC,CASSWVAGGPGEQYF
NA,NA,TRBJ1-1,TRBV14,TGTGCCAGCAGCTTGGGTGGGAGGAGTGAAGCTTTCTTT,CASSLGGRSEAFF
NA,NA,TRBJ1-1,TRBV19,TGTGCCAGTAGACCTACAGGGCAGGGGAACACTGAAGCTTTCTTT,CASRPTGQGNTEAFF
NA,NA,TRBJ1-6,TRBV20-1,TGCAGTGCTATAGATCCGGTCCGGGGCAGTGAATTT,CSAIDPVRGSEF
TRBD2,few,TRBJ2-5,TRBV20-1,TGCAGTGCAGGACTAGCGGGATTGGAGACCCAGTACTTC,CSAGLAGLETQYF
TRBD2,NA,TRBJ2-2,TRBV25-1,TGTGCCAGCAGCTTAGGTCTAGCGGGAGTCGCTGGCCCAACTTTGTCGAACACCGGGGAGCTGTTTTTT,CASSLGLAGVAGPTLSNTGELFF
NA,many,TRBJ2-1,TRBV9,TGTGCCAGCAGCGTAGGTCACAATGAGCAGTTCTTC,CASSVGHNEQFF
TRBD1,NA,TRBJ2-7,TRBV5-4,TGTGCCAGCAGCACCCAGGACAGGGTCAACGAGCAGTACTTC,CASSTQDRVNEQYF
NA,many,TRBJ1-6,TRBV19,TGTGCCAGTAGTATAGGTACGGAGAATTCACCCCTCCACTTT,CASSIGTENSPLHF
TRBD1,few,TRBJ2-2,TRBV29-1,TGCAGCGTTGGGGACAGGGTCGGGAACACCGGGGAGCTGTTTTTT,CSVGDRVGNTGELFF
NA,many,TRBJ2-2,TRBV29-1,TGCAGCGTTTCCCGGGGTCCAGTGGCTGGGGAGCTGTTTTTT,CSVSRGPVAGELFF
TRBD1,NA,TRBJ1-4,TRBV7-3,TGTGCCAGCAGCTTCCGGGACAGGGGTCGCGATTCTGAAAAACTGTTTTTT,CASSFRDRGRDSEKLFF
TRBD2,many,TRBJ2-6,TRBV2,TGTGCCAGCAGTGACGGGAGGGTTGGGGCCAACGTCCTGACTTTC,CASSDGRVGANVLTF
NA,many,TRBJ1-5,TRBV15,TGTGCCACCAGCAGAGGAAGCAATCAGCCCCAGCATTTT,CATSRGSNQPQHF
TRBD1,once,TRBJ2-7,TRBV10-3,TGTGCCAGCAGTTACACAGGGGGGAAGTACGAGCAGTACTTC,CASSYTGGKYEQYF
NA,NA,TRBJ1-1,TRBV13,TGTGCCAGCAGCTTCCCGACACTCCGGGCTGAAGCTTTCTTT,CASSFPTLRAEAFF
NA,few,TRBJ2-2,TRBV15,TGTGCCACCAGCAGAGATCCGGTGGGGGAAACGAACACCGGGGAGCTGTTTTTT,CATSRDPVGETNTGELFF
TRBD1,NA,TRBJ1-2,TRBV6-4,TGTGCCAGCGGGAAGGGACAGGGGGATGGCTACACCTTC,CASGKGQGDGYTF
TRBD2,few,TRBJ2-2,TRBV7-3,TGTGCCAGCAGTCTAGCGGGATCGAGCACCGGGGAGCTGTTTTTT,CASSLAGSSTGELFF
TRBD2,NA,TRBJ2-1,TRBV20-1,TGCAGTGCTATAGATGGCGGGGGGAACAATGAGCAGTTCTTC,CSAIDGGGNNEQFF
TRBD1,few,TRBJ2-7,TRBV20-1,TGCAGTGCTAGACCCCCCTTTGGGACAGGGACCTACGAGCAGTACTTC,CSARPPFGTGTYEQYF
NA,few,TRBJ1-4,TRBV25-1,TGTGCCAGCAGCCAAGTGCGAGAAAAACTGTTTTTT,CASSQVREKLFF
TRBD1,NA,TRBJ2-7,TRBV6-6,TGTGCCAGCAGTGAGGACAGGGGAGTGGGCGAGCAGTACTTC,CASSEDRGVGEQYF
TRBD1,NA,TRBJ1-5,TRBV7-9,TGTGCCAGCAGTTTAGGCAGGGGGCGAAAAGTGGGAGGCAATCAGCCCCAGCATTTT,CASSLGRGRKVGGNQPQHF
NA,few,TRBJ2-2,TRBV11-3,TGTGCCAGCAGCTTCTGGGGGGACACCGGGGAGCTGTTTTTT,CASSFWGDTGELFF
NA,many,TRBJ1-3,TRBV2,TGTGCCAGCAGTGTGGGGACACGCGGAAACACCATATATTTT,CASSVGTRGNTIYF
NA,many,TRBJ2-7,TRBV24-1,TGTGCCACCAGAGACCTATCCGGGACGGCGTACTTC,CATRDLSGTAYF
TRBD2,NA,TRBJ2-5,TRBV20-1,TGCAGTGCCGAGGGTAGCGGGAGCATAGAGACCCAGTACTTC,CSAEGSGSIETQYF
NA,many,TRBJ1-5,TRBV12-3/TRBV12-4,TGTGCCAGCAGCCGTTCAGGGCAAGGTCAGCCCCAGCATTTT,CASSRSGQGQPQHF
NA,many,TRBJ2-7,TRBV7-8,TGTGCCAGCAGCTTAGGGCACGAATACGAGCAGTACTTC,CASSLGHEYEQYF
TRBD2,many,TRBJ2-7,TRBV29-1,TGCAGCGTTTTAGGGACTAGCGGGAGATCCTACGAGCAGTACTTC,CSVLGTSGRSYEQYF
TRBD1,NA,TRBJ1-5,TRBV10-3,TGTGCCAGCACTAGAGATCGGACAGGCCCCAATCAGCCCCAGCATTTT,CASTRDRTGPNQPQHF
TRBD2,once,TRBJ2-5,TRBV14,TGTGCCAGCAGCCAACACCCAGCAGCGGGGGAGACCCAGTACTTC,CASSQHPAAGETQYF
TRBD2,many,TRBJ2-7,TRBV20-1,TGCAGTGCTGAGCTTGGAGGGGAGGGGTACGAGCAGTACTTC,CSAELGGEGYEQYF
NA,many,TRBJ2-5,TRBV9,TGTGCCAGCAGCGGCCCCGGGGACCAAGAGACCCAGTACTTC,CASSGPGDQETQYF
NA,once,TRBJ1-1,TRBV10-3,TGTGCCATCAGTTACGGGGCAGGACTAAACACTGAAGCTTTCTTT,CAISYGAGLNTEAFF
NA,many,TRBJ2-7,TRBV7-8,TGTGCCAGCAGCTTAGGGAGAAGGTCCTACGAGCAGTACTTC,CASSLGRRSYEQYF
NA,NA,TRBJ2-7,TRBV2,TGTGCCAGCAGTTACCAACAAGATTACGAGCAGTACTTC,CASSYQQDYEQYF
NA,many,TRBJ2-5,TRBV10-3,TGTGCCATCAGTTCCCAAATGGAGACCCAGTACTTC,CAISSQMETQYF
NA,few,TRBJ2-5,TRBV7-9,TGTGCCAGCAGCTTGCCCCTCTCAGCGCGAAACCGTGAGACCCAGTACTTC,CASSLPLSARNRETQYF
NA,NA,TRBJ2-5,TRBV14,TGTGCCAGCTCACCGGTCAGAGATGAAGAGACCCAGTACTTC,CASSPVRDEETQYF
TRBD2,many,TRBJ2-7,TRBV7-6,TGTGCCAGCAGCCGTTCCGCTAGCGGGAGTGGGTACGAGCAGTACTTC,CASSRSASGSGYEQYF
NA,many,TRBJ2-7,TRBV25-1,TGTGCCAGCAGTGCCTTTAGGGGCTACGAGCAGTACTTC,CASSAFRGYEQYF
NA,NA,TRBJ1-1,TRBV14,TGTGCCAGCAGCCAAGATATCGCGGGTCGGGTCTTGGGAGCTTTCTTT,CASSQDIAGRVLGAFF
NA,many,TRBJ1-6,TRBV6-6,TGTGCCAGCAGTTACTCCGATACAGCTTCACCCCTCCACTTT,CASSYSDTASPLHF
NA,few,TRBJ2-2,TRBV25-1,TGTGCCAGCCGAGGGGGGTTCCTCGACACCGGGGAGCTGTTTTTT,CASRGGFLDTGELFF